Presented here are 16 T cell receptor beta chains from one specimen sequenced in a study of blood T cell repertoires in COVID-19. Clones were sequenced by immunoSEQ multiplex PCR, and TCRdb holds only the in-frame ones, with some missing. Of some 80,000 clones detected, 75% to 85% appear once; the ten largest clones hold roughly 5%. The sample was peripheral blood. The source of these receptors is a woman older than 75 with active or convalescent COVID-19.

The rearrangement uses TRBV5-1 and TRBJ1-1; D remains ambiguous. V was cut by 0 bases and J by 0 bases, with 9 bases left in between. This CDR3 has 15 amino acids. CDR1 is SGHRS, CDR2 YFSETQ, per germline. CDR3 protein: CASSLAKTLNTEAFF. In nucleotides, the CDR3 is TGCGCCAGCAGCTTGGCAAAGACTTTGAACACTGAAGCTTTCTTT. Full variable domain (outside the CDR3, taken from reference TRBV5-1 and TRBJ1-1): KAGVTQTPRYLIKTRGQQVTLSCSPISGHRSVSWYQQTPGQGLQFLFEYFSETQRNKGNFPGRFSGRQFSNSRSEMNVSTLELGDSALYLCASSLAKTLNTEAFFGQGTRLTVV.

The gene calls are TRBV4-3 and TRBJ2-2; 9 bases match TRBD2. Unmatched junction bases numbered 4, after V lost 4 bases and J lost 1 base. CDR1 is LGHNA, CDR2 YSLEER, per germline. CDR3 size: 16 residues. CDR3 nucleotide sequence: TGCGCCAGCAGCCGAAATAGCGGGGGGAACACCGGGGAGCTGTTTTTT. Protein product: CASSRNSGGNTGELFF.

Comments on this clone: The junction differs from germline at one of its ends, possibly a read error. The chain recombines TRBV2 with TRBJ1-2; tentatively, D is TRBD1 (6 bases). The germline V gene encodes CDR1 SNHLY and CDR2 FYNNEI. CDR3 length: 18 residues. CDR3 region: CASREGRVNPTGNYGYTF. CDR3 in DNA: TGTGCCAGCAGGGAAGGACGAGTCAATCCGACAGGAAACTATGGCTACACCTTC.

This clone showed up just a few times. This chain uses TRBV27 with TRBJ2-1; 8 bases map to TRBD1. V trimming: 2 bases; J trimming: 0 bases; junction bases outside the gene matches: 12. This CDR3 has 19 residues. The germline CDR1 and CDR2 sequences are MNHEY and SMNVEV (reference sequence). The CDR3 sequence: CASSLDGQGSVSSYNEQFF. The DNA for the CDR3 is TGTGCCAGCAGTTTAGACGGACAGGGCAGCGTGAGCTCCTACAATGAGCAGTTCTTC.

The V gene is TRBV19, the J gene TRBJ2-7, with 8 bases aligning to TRBD2. The CDR3 extends over 17 amino acids. Germline V CDR1 and CDR2: LNHDA, SQIVND (reference sequence). V lost 0 bases and J lost 8; bases outside the gene matches: 15. CDR3 region: CASSIDFSMSGGAQQYF. In nucleotides, the CDR3 is TGTGCCAGTAGTATAGATTTTAGTATGTCGGGAGGGGCGCAGCAGTACTTC.

The rearrangement uses TRBV5-6 and TRBJ2-3, with 13 bases that match TRBD2. Germline assignment: CDR1 SGHDT and CDR2 YYEEEE. The CDR3 extends over 18 amino acids. J gave up 7 bases and V 3 bases, and 14 bases lay outside the gene matches. As DNA, the CDR3 is TGTGCCAGCAGCTCAACATGGACTAGCGGGGGATCTCGGCATACGCAGTATTTT. This encodes CASSSTWTSGGSRHTQYF. Full variable domain (rest looked up from reference TRBV5-6 and TRBJ2-3): DAGVTQSPTHLIKTRGQQVTLRCSPKSGHDTVSWYQQALGQGPQFIFQYYEEEERQRGNFPDRFSGHQFPNYSSELNVNALLLGDSALYLCASSSTWTSGGSRHTQYFGPGTRLTVL.

This clone occurred a few times. The chain is built from TRBV11-2 and TRBJ2-7, with TRBD1 matching over 8 bases. Germline V lookup: CDR1 SGHAT, CDR2 FQNNGV. The V and J ends lost 7 bases and 3 bases, in that order; junction bases with no gene match: 8. This CDR3 comprises 14 residues. The CDR3 region is CASNLQGADYEQYF. For the CDR3, the DNA is TGTGCCAGCAACTTGCAGGGGGCTGACTACGAGCAGTACTTC. The full variable domain, completed using reference TRBV11-2 and TRBJ2-7, is EAGVAQSPRYKIIEKRQSVAFWCNPISGHATLYWYQQILGQGPKLLIQFQNNGVVDDSQLPKDRFSAERLKGVDSTLKIQPAKLEDSAVYLCASNLQGADYEQYFGPGTRLTVT.

The chain joins TRBV10-3 to TRBJ2-1; D might be TRBD2 (6 bases). Germline V CDR1 and CDR2: ENHRY, SYGVKD. This CDR3 is built from 14 residues. The V gene lost 7 bases and the J gene lost 3 bases, with 13 bases spanning the gap. In DNA, the CDR3 is TGTGCCATCATCCGGGACTCGGGCTACAATGAGCAGTTCTTC. It translates to CAIIRDSGYNEQFF.

V is TRBV24-1 and J is TRBJ2-2, with D possibly matching TRBD2 (6 bases). This CDR3 is 14 amino acids long. Germline values: CDR1 KGHDR, CDR2 SFDVKD. V was cut by 9 bases and J by 0 bases, with 10 bases left in between. The CDR3 reads CATRGNANTGELFF. The CDR3 coding sequence is TGTGCCACCCGGGGGAATGCGAACACCGGGGAGCTGTTTTTT.

This clone showed up just a few times. V gene TRBV13 combines with J gene TRBJ2-7; the D gene is possibly TRBD2 (6 bases). Germline CDR1 PRHDT, CDR2 FYEKMQ (reference sequence). Trimming took off 0 bases at V and 3 bases at J, with 9 bases between the two ends. The CDR3 spans 14 residues. The CDR3 coding sequence is TGTGCCAGCAGCTTAGGCCAGGGACTCTACGAGCAGTACTTC. It is translated as CASSLGQGLYEQYF.

V and J are TRBV7-2 and TRBJ1-1; D uncertain. Trimming pared 4 bases from V and 5 bases from J, leaving 17 bases between. This CDR3 has 15 amino acids. Germline loops: CDR1 SGHTA, CDR2 FQGNSA. The chain's CDR3 is CASSYPWGEGTEAFF. The CDR3 DNA reads as TGTGCCAGCAGCTACCCCTGGGGTGAGGGAACTGAAGCTTTCTTT.

This clone showed up just a few times. The chain combines TRBV2 with TRBJ1-2; 12 bases are shared with TRBD1. Germline V gene sequence: CDR1 SNHLY, CDR2 FYNNEI. This CDR3 is built from 15 residues. The V and J ends lost 6 bases and 7 bases, in that order; junction bases with no gene match: 9. CDR3 bases: TGTGCCAGCAGAGCCGGGACAGGGGGCGCGGCTGGCTACACCTTC. Translating it yields CASRAGTGGAAGYTF. The full variable domain, in which reference TRBV2 and TRBJ1-2 provide the parts outside the CDR3, is EPEVTQTPSHQVTQMGQEVILRCVPISNHLYFYWYRQILGQKVEFLVSFYNNEISEKSEIFDDQFSVERPDGSNFTLKIRSTKLEDSAMYFCASRAGTGGAAGYTFGSGTRLTVV.

This chain joins TRBV14 and TRBJ2-1; maybe TRBD2 (6 bases). CDR3 length: 13 residues. From germline, CDR1 is SGHDN and CDR2 FVKESK. V lost 3 bases to trimming and J lost 7 bases, with 10 bases between them. CDR3 sequence reads: CASSHGGPNEQFF. The CDR3 DNA follows: TGTGCCAGCAGCCACGGAGGGCCAAATGAGCAGTTCTTC.

The chain has TRBV7-2 and TRBJ2-7; TRBD2 matches 7 bases. This CDR3 comprises 16 residues. The junction had 7 bases not matched to a gene; V was cut back by 2 bases and J by 0 bases. Per the germline V gene, CDR1 is SGHTA and CDR2 is FQGNSA. CDR3 region: CASSLSGGGGSYEQYF. In DNA, the CDR3 is TGTGCCAGCAGCTTATCCGGTGGCGGGGGCTCCTACGAGCAGTACTTC.

The chain is built from TRBV30 and TRBJ1-5, with TRBD1 matching over 8 bases. The CDR3 totals 17 residues. The V segment lost 2 bases and the J segment 5 bases; nucleotides outside the gene matches: 14. Germline V gene sequence: CDR1 GTSNPN, CDR2 SVGIG (reference sequence). The CDR3 region is CAWSHGQGLPIDQPQHF. For the CDR3, the DNA is TGTGCCTGGAGTCATGGACAGGGTTTGCCAATCGATCAGCCCCAGCATTTT.

The rearrangement joins TRBV28 to TRBJ1-6; TRBD1 matches at 7 bases. The CDR3 loop spans 14 amino acids. The V segment lost 1 base and the J segment 9 bases; nucleotides outside the gene matches: 3. Per germline, CDR1 MDHEN and CDR2 SYDVKM. DNA for the CDR3: TGTGCCAGCAGTTTATACAGGGGCGTTTCACCCCTCCACTTT. Encoded protein: CASSLYRGVSPLHF. The entire variable domain, with the rest obtained from reference TRBV28 and TRBJ1-6, is as follows: DVKVTQSSRYLVKRTGEKVFLECVQDMDHENMFWYRQDPGLGLRLIYFSYDVKMKEKGDIPEGYSVSREKKERFSLILESASTNQTSMYLCASSLYRGVSPLHFGNGTRLTVT.